Sequencing of this T cell receptor (beta chain) was carried out in a study of blood T cell repertoires in COVID-19. Background on the study: Samples came from the United States, Italy and Spain, spanning acute and convalescent COVID-19. Nucleic acid was either cDNA or gDNA, and it came from T cells, B-cell-depleted T cells, or PBMCs.

With V trimmed by 8 bases and J by 4 bases, 6 bases remained unmatched. Germline V gives CDR1 LNHDA, CDR2 SQIVND (reference sequence). The CDR3 contains 13 residues. Authors' processing steps: Reference gene primers were amplified, and this amplification served to estimate nucleated cell counts. The assay was immunoSEQ multiplex PCR, and TCRdb's table has in-frame clones only and misses some. V, J and clone size were drawn from that table, and D and trimming were deduced from the DNA. Of approximately 200,000 clones in the sample, approximately 84% were seen once. Sequencing used peripheral blood. The chain employs TRBV19 and TRBJ2-3; the match to TRBD1 covers 7 bases. The TCR originated in a human donor with acute or convalescent COVID-19. The donor label of this sample is uncertain. Here the CDR3 reads CASLRGLADTQYF. CDR3 nucleotide sequence: TGTGCCAGTTTAAGGGGGCTTGCAGATACGCAGTATTTT.